The 18 T cell receptor beta chains below come from one sample, sequenced in a study of T cell responses to AZD1222 COVID-19 vaccine. Sequencing was performed with immunoSEQ multiplex PCR; in TCRdb, only in-frame clones are kept and a portion is missing. The sample has 190,000 or so clones, over 85% seen once. The sample consisted of peripheral blood, taken 28 days after the second AZD1222 dose. These receptors were taken from an adult who received the AZD1222 COVID-19 vaccine.

The chain carries TRBV27 and TRBJ1-2; 7 nucleotides align to TRBD1. The germline V gene encodes CDR1 MNHEY and CDR2 SMNVEV (reference sequence). V dropped 7 bases and J dropped 2; count of bases not matched to a gene: 7. This CDR3 has 14 amino acids. The CDR3 is CASTRQGGNYGYTF. The CDR3 region has the DNA TGTGCCAGCACTAGACAGGGAGGGAACTATGGCTACACCTTC.

J is TRBJ1-2 and V is TRBV21-1. TRBV21-1 is designated a pseudogene. The CDR3 is 11 amino acids. The CDR3 is CASRTLYGYTF. In DNA form, the CDR3 reads TGTGCCAGCAGAACCCTCTATGGCTACACCTTC.

This sequence joins TRBV6-5 and TRBJ2-7, with TRBD2 identical over 8 bases. Germline-derived CDR1 and CDR2 are MNHEY and SVGAGI. J gave up 3 bases and V 8 bases, and 9 bases lay outside the gene matches. The CDR3 has 14 amino acids. The CDR3 sequence: CASGSGTSFYEQYF. CDR3 nucleotides: TGTGCCAGCGGTTCCGGGACTAGTTTCTACGAGCAGTACTTC.

The genes are TRBV3-1 (or the pseudogene TRBV3-2) and TRBJ2-1, with TRBD1 matching 9 bases. This CDR3 has 17 amino acids. Germline V gives CDR1 LGHDT, CDR2 YNNKEL (reference sequence). V lost 1 base and J lost 6; bases outside the gene matches: 10. DNA for the CDR3: TGTGCCAGCAGCCAAGGTAGCTGGGACAGGGAGGCCAATGAGCAGTTCTTC. Translation: CASSQGSWDREANEQFF.

The chain couples TRBV7-9 to TRBJ2-3, with no clear D. V dropped 5 bases and J dropped 0 bases, with 15 bases sitting between them. Germline CDR1 SEHNR, CDR2 FQNEAQ (reference sequence). The CDR3 has 16 residues. CDR3 amino acids: CASSAQGGFSTDTQYF. For the CDR3, the DNA is TGTGCCAGCAGCGCCCAAGGTGGTTTTAGCACAGATACGCAGTATTTT. Drawing the rest from reference TRBV7-9 and TRBJ2-3, the complete variable domain is DTGVSQNPRHKITKRGQNVTFRCDPISEHNRLYWYRQTLGQGPEFLTYFQNEAQLEKSRLLSDRFSAERPKGSFSTLEIQRTEQGDSAMYLCASSAQGGFSTDTQYFGPGTRLTVL.

The chain links TRBV7-9 to TRBJ1-4; D is unclear. The CDR3 extends over 17 amino acids. Trimming shortened V by 1 base and J by 4 bases, and 16 bases separated the two germline ends. Germline lookup yields CDR1 SEHNR and CDR2 FQNEAQ (reference sequence). In nucleotides, the CDR3 is TGTGCCAGCAGCTTAGTTGGATTAGATTCAATTAATGAAAAACTGTTTTTT. This sequence encodes CASSLVGLDSINEKLFF. Together with reference TRBV7-9 and TRBJ1-4, the CDR3 gives the full variable domain: DTGVSQNPRHKITKRGQNVTFRCDPISEHNRLYWYRQTLGQGPEFLTYFQNEAQLEKSRLLSDRFSAERPKGSFSTLEIQRTEQGDSAMYLCASSLVGLDSINEKLFFGSGTQLSVL.

This sequence joins TRBV5-1 and TRBJ2-7; TRBD2 aligns across 7 bases. The CDR3 sequence is 15 residues long. J lost 7 bases, V lost 5 bases, and 15 bases had no gene match. Germline-derived CDR1 and CDR2 are SGHRS and YFSETQ. The CDR3 nucleotides read TGCGCCAGCAGTCTGGCCGGGACTACGGGTACGGAGCAGTACTTC. Protein: CASSLAGTTGTEQYF.

The chain uses TRBV6-5 and TRBJ2-4; D is perhaps TRBD2 (7 bases). The germline gives CDR1 MNHEY, CDR2 SVGAGI. The CDR3 spans 14 residues. Trimming removed 0 bases at V and 9 bases at J, with 12 bases between. In nucleotides, the CDR3 is TGTGCCAGCAGTTACTCCCAGGGGAGGGGCATTCAGTACTTC. The encoded protein is CASSYSQGRGIQYF.

This clone was counted only a few times. The rearrangement links TRBV19 to TRBJ1-2; D perhaps matches TRBD1 (5 bases). V dropped 5 bases and J dropped 0 bases, with 19 bases sitting between them. Germline V lookup: CDR1 LNHDA, CDR2 SQIVND (reference sequence). This CDR3 contains 17 residues. CDR3 nucleotides: TGTGCCAGTAGTTCACACGGGACCGCTTTGACTAACTATGGCTACACCTTC. Protein: CASSSHGTALTNYGYTF.

CDR3 protein: CSVAGSGVGYTF. The CDR3 coding sequence is TGCAGCGTAGCAGGGAGCGGAGTTGGCTACACCTTC. This chain connects TRBV29-1 to TRBJ1-2; D possibly corresponds to TRBD1 (5 bases). V was pared by 6 bases and J by 7 bases, with 15 bases between. The germline gives CDR1 SQVTM, CDR2 ANQGSEA. The CDR3 contains 12 residues.

This chain joins TRBV2 and TRBJ1-2; possible D gene TRBD1, 5 bases. The length of the CDR3 is 12 residues. Trimming took off 6 bases at V and 5 bases at J, with 10 bases between the two ends. CDR1 and CDR2 from the germline V gene are SNHLY and FYNNEI. CDR3 sequence reads: CASRADKYGYTF. The CDR3 DNA reads as TGTGCCAGCAGAGCGGACAAGTATGGCTACACCTTC.

CDR3 DNA: TGTGCCAGCAGCCAAGAAGGAGCGTATAATGAAAAACTGTTTTTT. This translates into CASSQEGAYNEKLFF. This sequence joins TRBV4-2 and TRBJ1-4, with no clear D. Trimming removed 0 bases at V and 4 bases at J, with 9 bases between. The CDR3 has 15 amino acids. Germline loops: CDR1 LGHNA, CDR2 YNFKEQ.

J is TRBJ1-2 and V is TRBV5-1, with 11 bases matching TRBD1. Trimming removed 4 bases from V and 1 base from J; junction bases left unmatched: 3. This CDR3 has 15 amino acids. CDR1 is SGHRS and CDR2 is YFSETQ in the germline V gene. The CDR3 DNA is TGCGCCAGCAGCGACGGGACAGGGGGTAACTATGGCTACACCTTC. Translation gives CASSDGTGGNYGYTF.

This clone was observed many times. V gene TRBV15 combines with J gene TRBJ1-5, with no clear D. Trimming shortened V by 0 bases and J by 2 bases, and 11 bases separated the two germline ends. The CDR3 is 16 residues long. The V gene's germline CDR1 is LNHNV and CDR2 YYDKDF (reference sequence). The CDR3 protein is CATSRDPARRNQPQHF. DNA of the CDR3: TGTGCCACCAGCAGAGATCCGGCCCGCCGCAATCAGCCCCAGCATTTT.

The chain carries TRBV3-1 (or the pseudogene TRBV3-2) and TRBJ1-1; no reliable D call. Germline CDR1 is LGHDT and CDR2 is YNNKEL (reference sequence). V lost 2 bases, J lost 0 bases, and 7 bases lay in between. This CDR3 region has 14 residues. The CDR3 sequence is CASSQTAVNTEAFF. Written as DNA, the CDR3 is TGTGCCAGCAGCCAAACGGCGGTGAACACTGAAGCTTTCTTT.

This clone showed up just once. The rearrangement joins TRBV18 to TRBJ1-4; no clear D gene. Germline values: CDR1 KGHSH, CDR2 LQKENI. V gave up 3 bases and J gave up 0 bases, with 11 bases separating them. The CDR3 extends over 16 amino acids. The CDR3 spells CASSPFDAATNEKLFF. CDR3 coding DNA: TGTGCCAGCTCACCCTTCGATGCTGCAACTAATGAAAAACTGTTTTTT.

This clone came up once. The chain carries TRBV3-1 (or the pseudogene TRBV3-2) and TRBJ1-3, with a weak D call TRBD1 (5 bases). The ends were cut back, 1 base at V and 3 bases at J, with 7 bases in the middle. Germline V gene lookup returns CDR1 LGHDT and CDR2 YNNKEL (reference sequence). This CDR3 is 14 amino acids long. The CDR3 sequence is CASSQAGFGNTIYF. As DNA, the CDR3 is TGTGCCAGCAGCCAAGCAGGGTTTGGAAACACCATATATTTT.

V is TRBV4-1 and J is TRBJ1-2; TRBD1 is a possible D gene (6 bases). This CDR3 comprises 17 residues. Trimming took 0 bases from V and 4 from J, leaving 18 bases between them. Germline V gives CDR1 MGHRA, CDR2 YSYEKL. The CDR3 DNA reads TGCGCCAGCAGCCAAGATGACCACTTCGGGGGGGCCTATGGCTACACCTTC. This encodes CASSQDDHFGGAYGYTF.